This T cell receptor beta chain was captured in a study of glioma-infiltrating T cells after dendritic cell vaccination. Overall study: Treatment, given 2003 to 2012, was autologous tumor lysate-pulsed dendritic cell vaccination.

The V and J ends lost 2 bases and 2 bases respectively, with 13 bases between them. Germline-derived CDR1 and CDR2 are MNHNS and SASEGT. The CDR3 has 16 amino acids. TCRdb's table, derived via immunoSEQ multiplex PCR, lists solely in-frame clones and lacks some. The sample lists tens of thousands of clones, roughly four fifths occurring once. As to time point: after dendritic cell vaccination, including at tumor progression/relapse. Isocitrate dehydrogenase mutation was absent in all glioblastoma patients. The receptor was isolated from a human donor with glioblastoma. The specimen comprised blood, sampled after dendritic cell vaccination. V and J are TRBV6-1 and TRBJ1-5; D remains ambiguous. The CDR3 DNA reads as TGTGCCAGCAGTGAACGCCTCATCTCGGGCAATCAGCCCCAGCATTTT. This translates into CASSERLISGNQPQHF.